This is a list of T cell receptor beta chains from one sample in a study of T-cell reconstitution after alpha-beta-depleted transplantation in children. TCRdb reanalysed the PCR reads using MiXCR and keeps one entry per CDR3 protein. The sample includes 450,000 to 600,000 distinct CDR3 sequences, approximately 13% of them seen just once. This specimen was PBMCs, mostly from graft donor cells, taken 360 days after TCRalphabeta/CD19-depleted stem cell transplant. These receptors were obtained from a male patient younger than 18 who had a stem cell transplant for acute myeloid leukemia, so the T cells may come from the graft donor. Both conserved end residues are part of each CDR3. Each record gives: D gene, V gene, clone size, J gene, CDR3 protein, CDR3 DNA. A D gene is named only where the DNA matches it firmly. A clone size is listed for some rows: how often the clone was seen (once, few, many), or a class if it is expanded.

.	TRBV28	few	TRBJ2-7	CASSSGGGLGSSYEQYF	TGTGCCAGCAGTTCAGGGGGGGGCCTAGGTTCCTCCTACGAGCAGTACTTC
TRBD2	TRBV20-1	few	TRBJ2-5	CSAKLRLAGVETQYF	TGCAGTGCAAAATTGCGGCTAGCGGGAGTCGAGACCCAGTACTTC
TRBD2	TRBV20-1	.	TRBJ2-5	CSASPAGLQETQYF	TGCAGTGCTAGTCCAGCGGGGTTACAAGAGACCCAGTACTTC
.	TRBV25-1	many	TRBJ1-4	CASSGRAYEKLFF	TGTGCCAGCAGTGGTAGGGCTTACGAAAAACTGTTTTTT
.	TRBV29-1	many	TRBJ1-6	CSVRRGARDPLHF	TGCAGCGTTCGGCGCGGGGCCCGGGATCCCCTCCACTTT
TRBD2	TRBV20-1	.	TRBJ2-7	CSARIPLAGTYEQYF	TGCAGTGCTAGGATCCCGCTAGCGGGAACCTACGAGCAGTACTTC
.	TRBV18	.	TRBJ2-7	CASSPWTGGQAYEQYF	TGTGCCAGCTCACCATGGACGGGGGGACAAGCCTACGAGCAGTACTTC
.	TRBV21-1	.	TRBJ2-7	CARESKGLVYEQYF	TGTGCCAGGGAATCAAAGGGACTCGTATACGAGCAGTACTTC
TRBD2	TRBV4-2	.	TRBJ2-1	CASSQVQGSGSFYNEQFF	TGTGCCAGCAGCCAAGTCCAGGGAAGCGGGAGTTTCTACAATGAGCAGTTCTTC
.	TRBV4-3	many	TRBJ1-4	CASSARTANELFF	TGCGCCAGCAGCGCCCGGACGGCGAACGAACTGTTTTTT
TRBD2	TRBV6-5	few	TRBJ2-5	CASSYPSLSGTQETQYF	TGTGCCAGCAGTTATCCGAGTCTCAGCGGGACCCAAGAGACCCAGTACTTC